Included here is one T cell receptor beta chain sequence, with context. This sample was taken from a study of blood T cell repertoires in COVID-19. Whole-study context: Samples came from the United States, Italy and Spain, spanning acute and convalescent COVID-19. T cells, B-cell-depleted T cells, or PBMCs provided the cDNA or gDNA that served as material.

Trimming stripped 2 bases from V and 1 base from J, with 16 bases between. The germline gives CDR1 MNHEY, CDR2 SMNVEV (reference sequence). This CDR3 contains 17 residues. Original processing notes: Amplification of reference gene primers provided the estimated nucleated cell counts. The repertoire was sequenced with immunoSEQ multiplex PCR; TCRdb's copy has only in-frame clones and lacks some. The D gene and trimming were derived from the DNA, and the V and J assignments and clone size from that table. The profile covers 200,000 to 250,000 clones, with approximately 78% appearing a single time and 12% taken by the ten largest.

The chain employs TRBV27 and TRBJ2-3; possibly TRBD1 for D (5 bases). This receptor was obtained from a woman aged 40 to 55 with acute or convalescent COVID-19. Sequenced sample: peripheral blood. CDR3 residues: CASSLGRGSLGTDTQYF. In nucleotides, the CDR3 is TGTGCCAGCAGTTTAGGAAGGGGATCCCTAGGCACAGATACGCAGTATTTT.